Listed here are 26 T cell receptor beta chains from one sample, sequenced in a study of cytomegalovirus exposure and HLA in healthy donors. This table comes from immunoSEQ multiplex PCR, and its TCRdb copy is limited to in-frame clones, with some not included. There are some 100,000 clones in the sample; about 82% occur only once, and roughly 5.3% lies in the top ten. The sequencing sample was made of PBMCs. Source of these receptors: a man between 18 and 29 years old in good health and CMV-seronegative.

In its sample, this clone was seen once. This chain uses TRBV6-6 with TRBJ2-2, with TRBD2 matching over 8 bases. V lost 6 bases to trimming and J lost 7 bases; unmatched junction nucleotides: 13. This CDR3 is 16 amino acids long. Germline CDR1 reads MNHNY; CDR2 reads SVGAGI (reference sequence). The CDR3 DNA follows: TGTGCCAGCAGAAACTGGGATAGCGGGAACTACGGGGAGCTGTTTTTT. It specifies CASRNWDSGNYGELFF.

This clone has just one count. This chain uses TRBV7-8 with TRBJ1-4; D not certain. This CDR3 region has 15 residues. V lost 2 bases, J lost 4 bases, and 11 bases lay in between. Germline values: CDR1 SGHVS, CDR2 FQNEAQ. The CDR3 protein is CASSLLEVFNEKLFF. CDR3 sequence (DNA): TGTGCCAGCAGCTTATTAGAAGTTTTTAATGAAAAACTGTTTTTT. The variable domain in full, with the rest retrieved from reference TRBV7-8 and TRBJ1-4, is GAGVSQSPRYKVAKRGQDVALRCDPISGHVSLFWYQQALGQGPEFLTYFQNEAQLDKSGLPSDRFFAERPEGSVSTLKIQRTQQEDSAVYLCASSLLEVFNEKLFFGSGTQLSVL.

The chain has TRBV4-1 and TRBJ2-1; a possible D gene is TRBD1 (5 bases). The V end was cut by 2 bases, the J end by 6 bases, with 17 bases between. Germline lookup yields CDR1 MGHRA and CDR2 YSYEKL. This CDR3 is 16 amino acids long. This CDR3 reads CASSQQDVGPSNEQFF. The DNA of the CDR3 is TGCGCCAGCAGCCAACAAGATGTGGGGCCAAGCAATGAGCAGTTCTTC.

A single count supports this clone. The rearrangement links TRBV2 to TRBJ1-1, with 8 nucleotides matching TRBD1. CDR1 is SNHLY, CDR2 FYNNEI, per germline. The ends lost 6 bases at V and 10 bases at J; junction bases unmatched: 4. CDR3 length: 11 residues. The chain's CDR3 is CASRHDRGAFF. DNA for the CDR3: TGTGCCAGCAGACACGACAGGGGAGCTTTCTTT.

CDR3 protein: CASSESVGGTRNEQFF. CDR3 DNA: TGCGCCAGCAGTGAGTCGGTGGGCGGGACTCGGAATGAGCAGTTCTTC. The chain employs TRBV10-2 and TRBJ2-1, with D perhaps TRBD2 (6 bases). CDR3 length equals 16 residues. The V gene lost 0 bases and the J gene lost 7 bases, with 16 bases spanning the gap. Germline CDR1 is WSHSY and CDR2 is SAAADI.

The chain joins TRBV6-4 to TRBJ1-1; D gene ambiguous. Germline CDR1 and CDR2: MRHNA and SNTAGT. This CDR3 contains 14 residues. V dropped 7 bases and J dropped 5 bases, with 17 bases sitting between them. This chain's CDR3 is CASIPKRERTEAFF. CDR3 DNA: TGTGCCAGCATCCCCAAAAGGGAGCGAACTGAAGCTTTCTTT.

The chain recombines TRBV5-8 with TRBJ2-7, with D tentatively TRBD2 (5 bases). CDR3 length equals 14 residues. Germline CDR1 is SGHTS and CDR2 is YDEGEE. V lost 2 bases to trimming and J lost 6 bases, with 15 bases between them. CDR3 in amino acids: CASSLRGHRGEQYF. CDR3 sequence (DNA): TGTGCCAGCAGCTTAAGAGGGCACCGCGGCGAGCAGTACTTC.

The chain employs TRBV5-1 and TRBJ2-5; 8 bases are shared with TRBD2. V gave up 2 bases and J gave up 5 bases; unmatched junction bases: 8. This CDR3 comprises 15 residues. CDR1 is SGHRS, CDR2 YFSETQ, per germline. CDR3 amino acids: CASSFSGGAFETQYF. The CDR3 DNA is TGCGCCAGCAGCTTTTCCGGGGGGGCCTTCGAGACCCAGTACTTC.

The chain employs TRBV7-7 and TRBJ1-1; D remains unclear. The CDR3 extends over 13 amino acids. The germline V and J ends were trimmed by 5 bases and 1 base, with 8 bases remaining between them. Germline V gene lookup returns CDR1 SSHAT and CDR2 FNYEAQ (reference sequence). The CDR3 loop reads CASSLRGNTEAFF. The CDR3 coding sequence is TGTGCCAGCAGCCTTCGGGGGAACACTGAAGCTTTCTTT. Complete variable domain (other parts from reference TRBV7-7 and TRBJ1-1): GAGVSQSPRYKVTKRGQDVTLRCDPISSHATLYWYQQALGQGPEFLTYFNYEAQPDKSGLPSDRFSAERPEGSISTLTIQRTEQRDSAMYRCASSLRGNTEAFFGQGTRLTVV.

This rearrangement joins TRBV4-1 to TRBJ2-7; D ambiguous. This CDR3 is 14 amino acids long. V was trimmed by 0 bases and J by 6 bases, leaving 12 bases between them. Per the germline V gene, CDR1 is MGHRA and CDR2 is YSYEKL. DNA for the CDR3: TGCGCCAGCAGCCAAGAACAGTTCCCCTCCGAGCAGTACTTC. Residues: CASSQEQFPSEQYF.

This clone showed up many times. The chain employs TRBV7-9 and TRBJ2-1; perhaps TRBD1 as D (6 bases). V shed 5 bases and J shed 0 bases, with 14 bases lying between them. CDR1 SEHNR and CDR2 FQNEAQ come from the germline V gene (reference sequence). CDR3 length equals 16 residues. The CDR3 loop reads CASSDTQGSSYNEQFF. Written as DNA, the CDR3 is TGTGCCAGCAGCGACACACAGGGAAGCTCCTACAATGAGCAGTTCTTC.

This chain uses TRBV7-2 with TRBJ2-5; 12 nucleotides align to TRBD2. V was clipped by 4 bases and J by 4 bases; unmatched bases: 4. The CDR3 spans 15 residues. The germline V gene encodes CDR1 SGHTA and CDR2 FQGNSA. For the CDR3, the DNA is TGTGCCAGCAGCTCTAGCGGGGGGGTTCGAGAGACCCAGTACTTC. Its protein product is CASSSSGGVRETQYF.

The chain links TRBV27 to TRBJ2-7; D perhaps matches TRBD2 (5 bases). Trimming removed 3 bases at V and 3 bases at J, with 27 bases between. CDR1 is MNHEY, CDR2 SMNVEV, per germline (reference sequence). This CDR3 has 19 amino acids. The CDR3 DNA reads TGTGCCAGCAGTTTCTATTACGATCCGACCGGACTGAATGGCTACGAGCAGTACTTC. This codes for CASSFYYDPTGLNGYEQYF.

The chain links TRBV19 to TRBJ1-5, with 10 bases aligning to TRBD1. Germline CDR1 is LNHDA and CDR2 is SQIVND (reference sequence). With 4 bases clipped from V and 6 bases from J, the junction kept 6 bases outside the gene matches. The CDR3 length is 15 residues. CDR3 nucleotide sequence: TGTGCCAGTAGTACACCGGGACAGGGGACTCAGCCCCAGCATTTT. It encodes CASSTPGQGTQPQHF.

This clone is termed medium-sized. The rearrangement links TRBV6-4 to TRBJ2-2, with 11 nucleotides matching TRBD1. CDR3 size: 16 residues. V trimming: 0 bases; J trimming: 4 bases; junction bases outside the gene matches: 1. Per the germline V gene, CDR1 is MRHNA and CDR2 is SNTAGT. DNA of the CDR3: TGTGCCAGCAGTGACTCTGGACAGGGGGCCACCGGGGAGCTGTTTTTT. It specifies CASSDSGQGATGELFF.

The chain couples TRBV10-3 to TRBJ2-7, with 9 nucleotides matching TRBD1. The V segment lost 0 bases and the J segment 3 bases; nucleotides outside the gene matches: 9. This CDR3 contains 17 residues. Germline values: CDR1 ENHRY, CDR2 SYGVKD. As DNA, the CDR3 is TGTGCCATCAGTGAGTCGAGGGGAATGACAGGGGGCTACGAGCAGTACTTC. It is translated as CAISESRGMTGGYEQYF.

V gene TRBV27 combines with J gene TRBJ2-3; 7 bases line up with TRBD1. The CDR3 consists of 15 residues. V gave up 4 bases and J gave up 4 bases; unmatched junction bases: 8. The V gene's germline CDR1 is MNHEY and CDR2 SMNVEV (reference sequence). This CDR3 is CASSSADRTPDTQYF. CDR3 coding DNA: TGTGCCAGCAGTTCCGCGGACAGGACCCCAGATACGCAGTATTTT.

The gene calls are TRBV19 and TRBJ1-4; TRBD1 might be the D (5 bases). CDR1 and CDR2 from the germline V gene are LNHDA and SQIVND (reference sequence). Trimming shortened V by 6 bases and J by 0 bases, and 11 bases separated the two germline ends. The CDR3 is 15 residues long. The CDR3 DNA reads as TGTGCCAGTAGGCCCTCGACAGCAACTAATGAAAAACTGTTTTTT. Protein: CASRPSTATNEKLFF.

The CDR3 loop is CASSEVVASGNTIYF. In DNA form, the CDR3 reads TGTGCCAGCAGTGAAGTTGTGGCCTCTGGAAACACCATATATTTT. V and J are TRBV6-1 and TRBJ1-3; D is unresolved. This CDR3 region has 15 residues. V was pared by 1 base and J by 0 bases, with 7 bases between. The germline gives CDR1 MNHNS, CDR2 SASEGT.

The CDR3: CASSSREYYNEQFF. The CDR3 bases are TGTGCCAGTAGTTCGCGGGAGTACTACAATGAGCAGTTCTTC. This chain joins TRBV19 and TRBJ2-1; 7 nucleotides align to TRBD2. The germline V gene encodes CDR1 LNHDA and CDR2 SQIVND (reference sequence). This CDR3 contains 14 residues. With 5 bases clipped from V and 3 bases from J, the junction kept 4 bases outside the gene matches.

This sequence joins TRBV6-5 and TRBJ2-1; 7 bases are shared with TRBD2. CDR3 size: 15 residues. After removal of 0 bases from V and 9 bases from J, the junction contained 8 bases not matched to a gene. The germline V gene has CDR1 MNHEY and CDR2 SVGAGI. CDR3 sequence (DNA): TGTGCCAGCAGTTACTCGGGGGGAGGGAACGGTGAGCAGTTCTTC. Encoded protein: CASSYSGGGNGEQFF.

Note on this clone: This CDR3 is also generated by other DNA sequences in the sample. The rearrangement joins TRBV27 to TRBJ1-2; TRBD1 agrees at 9 bases. This CDR3 has 14 amino acids. The ends lost 6 bases at V and 4 bases at J; junction bases unmatched: 6. CDR1 is MNHEY, CDR2 SMNVEV, per germline (reference sequence). CDR3 coding DNA: TGTGCCAGCAGCCTGGGGACAGGGAGCTATGGCTACACCTTC. It encodes CASSLGTGSYGYTF.

The chain couples TRBV5-4 to TRBJ1-2; D gene unclear. The CDR3 extends over 13 amino acids. CDR1 is SGHNT and CDR2 is YYREEE in the germline V gene (reference sequence). The V end was cut by 1 base, the J end by 6 bases, with 10 bases between. This CDR3 is CASSLFGDDGYTF. For the CDR3, the DNA is TGTGCCAGCAGCTTGTTCGGGGATGATGGCTACACCTTC. Full variable domain (missing parts from reference TRBV5-4 and TRBJ1-2): ETGVTQSPTHLIKTRGQQVTLRCSSQSGHNTVSWYQQALGQGPQFIFQYYREEENGRGNFPPRFSGLQFPNYSSELNVNALELDDSALYLCASSLFGDDGYTFGSGTRLTVV.

The chain couples TRBV5-4 to TRBJ1-2, with 8 positions matching TRBD1. Trimming took 2 bases from V and 8 from J; bases not matched to a gene: 5. CDR3 length: 13 residues. In germline, CDR1 is SGHNT, CDR2 YYREEE (reference sequence). CDR3 sequence reads: CASSLRGQGGYTF. CDR3 nucleotide sequence: TGTGCCAGCAGCTTAAGAGGACAGGGAGGCTACACCTTC.

The chain uses TRBV11-2 and TRBJ2-1; D is ambiguous. This CDR3 is built from 17 residues. The V end was cut by 5 bases, the J end by 0 bases, with 17 bases between. Germline V CDR1 and CDR2: SGHAT, FQNNGV. Written as DNA, the CDR3 is TGTGCCAGCAGCCCTAACCGCGCAGGCAGCTCCTACAATGAGCAGTTCTTC. As protein: CASSPNRAGSSYNEQFF.

The chain combines TRBV5-1 with TRBJ2-3; 7 bases line up with TRBD2. V was pared by 0 bases and J by 1 base, with 5 bases of the junction left unmatched. This CDR3 is built from 16 residues. Germline V CDR1 and CDR2: SGHRS, YFSETQ. CDR3 sequence reads: CASSLGRERGTDTQYF. CDR3 DNA: TGCGCCAGCAGCTTGGGGCGGGAGCGGGGCACAGATACGCAGTATTTT.